The TCR beta chain described here comes from a study of CD8 T cells in Susac syndrome. RNA, at about 0.5 to 1 ug, was reverse transcribed with random hexamers. In TCRdb, the immunoSEQ multiplex PCR reads were re-called with MiXCR into one record per CDR3 protein. The sample lists nearly 110,000 distinct CDR3 sequences; roughly 94% were seen once. Losses at the gene ends were 1 base for V and 1 base for J; bases not matched to a gene: 3. Germline V gives CDR1 MGHRA, CDR2 YSYEKL. The CDR3 contains 15 residues. The specimen sequenced was CD8+ T cells from PBMCs. This chain connects TRBV4-1 to TRBJ2-7, with TRBD1 identical over 8 bases. This receptor was taken from a human donor with Susac syndrome. In DNA, the CDR3 is TGCGCCAGCAGCCAAGCAGGGGGCGCGTCCTACGAGCAGTACTTC. Protein sequence: CASSQAGGASYEQYF.